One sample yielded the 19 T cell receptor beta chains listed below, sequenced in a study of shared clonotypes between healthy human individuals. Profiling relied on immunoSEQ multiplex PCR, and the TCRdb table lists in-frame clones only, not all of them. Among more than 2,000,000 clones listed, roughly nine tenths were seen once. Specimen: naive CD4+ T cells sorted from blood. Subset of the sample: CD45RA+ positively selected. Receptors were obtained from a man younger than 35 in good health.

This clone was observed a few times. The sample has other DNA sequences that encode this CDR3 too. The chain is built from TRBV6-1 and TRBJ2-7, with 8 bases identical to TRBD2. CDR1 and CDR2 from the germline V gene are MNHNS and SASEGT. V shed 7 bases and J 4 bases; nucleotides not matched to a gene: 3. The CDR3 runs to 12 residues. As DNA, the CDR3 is TGTGCCAGCAACCCGGGGGGGTACGAGCAGTACTTC. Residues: CASNPGGYEQYF.

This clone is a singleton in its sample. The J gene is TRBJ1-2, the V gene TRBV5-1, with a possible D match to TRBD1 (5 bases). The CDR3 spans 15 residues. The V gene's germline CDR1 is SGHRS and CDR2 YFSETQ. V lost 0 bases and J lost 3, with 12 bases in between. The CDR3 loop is CASSLGQGEYYGYTF. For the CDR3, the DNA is TGCGCCAGCAGCTTGGGGCAGGGTGAATACTATGGCTACACCTTC.

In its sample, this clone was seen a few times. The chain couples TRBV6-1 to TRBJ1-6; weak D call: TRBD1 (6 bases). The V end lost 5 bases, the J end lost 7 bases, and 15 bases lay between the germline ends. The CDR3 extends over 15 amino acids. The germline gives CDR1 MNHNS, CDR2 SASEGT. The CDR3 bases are TGTGCCAGCAGTACGCAGGGGATAGGAAATTCACCCCTCCACTTT. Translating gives CASSTQGIGNSPLHF.

CDR3 protein: CASSRRGETQYF. CDR3 coding DNA: TGTGCCAGCAGCCGGCGGGGAGAGACCCAGTACTTC. V gene TRBV14 combines with J gene TRBJ2-5, with D possibly being TRBD2 (6 bases). Trimming pared 4 bases from V and 4 bases from J, leaving 7 bases between. The CDR3 sequence is 12 residues long. Germline V gene sequence: CDR1 SGHDN, CDR2 FVKESK.

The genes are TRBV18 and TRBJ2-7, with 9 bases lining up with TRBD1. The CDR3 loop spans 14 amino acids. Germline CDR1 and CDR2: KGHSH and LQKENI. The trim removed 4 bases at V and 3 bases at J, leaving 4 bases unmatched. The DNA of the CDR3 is TGTGCCAGCTCACTCTTGACAGGGGGCTACGAGCAGTACTTC. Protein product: CASSLLTGGYEQYF.

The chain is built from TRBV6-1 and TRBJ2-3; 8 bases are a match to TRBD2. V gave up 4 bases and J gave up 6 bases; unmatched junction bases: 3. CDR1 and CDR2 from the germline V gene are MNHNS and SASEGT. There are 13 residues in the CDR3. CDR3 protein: CASSAAGVDTQYF. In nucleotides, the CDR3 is TGTGCCAGCAGTGCAGCGGGGGTGGATACGCAGTATTTT.

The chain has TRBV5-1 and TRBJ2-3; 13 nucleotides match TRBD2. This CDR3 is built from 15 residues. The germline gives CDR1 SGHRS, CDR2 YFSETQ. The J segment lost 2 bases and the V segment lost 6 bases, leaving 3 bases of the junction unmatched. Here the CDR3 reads CASKLAGGYTDTQYF. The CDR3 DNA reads TGCGCCAGCAAACTAGCGGGAGGGTACACAGATACGCAGTATTTT.

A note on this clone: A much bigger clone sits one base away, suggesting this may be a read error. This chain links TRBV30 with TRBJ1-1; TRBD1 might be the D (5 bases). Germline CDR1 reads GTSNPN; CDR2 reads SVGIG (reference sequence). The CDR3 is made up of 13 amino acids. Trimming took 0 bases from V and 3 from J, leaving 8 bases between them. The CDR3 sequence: CAWSVQEDTEAFF. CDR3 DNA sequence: TGTGCCTGGAGTGTACAGGAGGACACTGAAGCTTTCTTT.

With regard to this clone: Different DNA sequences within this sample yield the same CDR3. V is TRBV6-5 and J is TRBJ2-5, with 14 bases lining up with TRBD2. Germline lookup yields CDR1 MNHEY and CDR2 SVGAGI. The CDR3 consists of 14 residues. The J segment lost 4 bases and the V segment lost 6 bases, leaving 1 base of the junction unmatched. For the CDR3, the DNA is TGTGCCAGCAGGGGACTAGCGGGAGTAGAGACCCAGTACTTC. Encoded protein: CASRGLAGVETQYF.

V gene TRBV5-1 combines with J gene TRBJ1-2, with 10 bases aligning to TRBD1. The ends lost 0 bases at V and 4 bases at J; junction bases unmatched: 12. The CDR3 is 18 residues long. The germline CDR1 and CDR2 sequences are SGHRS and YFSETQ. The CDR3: CASSLGGTGVAGGYGYTF. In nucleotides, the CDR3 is TGCGCCAGCAGCTTGGGCGGGACAGGGGTTGCTGGTGGCTATGGCTACACCTTC.

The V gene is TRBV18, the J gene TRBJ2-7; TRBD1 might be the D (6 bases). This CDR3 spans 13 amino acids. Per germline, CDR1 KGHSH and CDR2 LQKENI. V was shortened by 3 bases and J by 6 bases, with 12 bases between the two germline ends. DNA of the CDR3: TGTGCCAGCTCACCTCTCGACAGGACCGAGCAGTACTTC. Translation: CASSPLDRTEQYF.

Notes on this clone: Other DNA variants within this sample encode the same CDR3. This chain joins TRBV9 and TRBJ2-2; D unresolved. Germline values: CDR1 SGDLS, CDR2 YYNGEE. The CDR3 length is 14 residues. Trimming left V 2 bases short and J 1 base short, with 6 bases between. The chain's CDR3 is CASSVFLNTGELFF. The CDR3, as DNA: TGTGCCAGCAGCGTTTTCCTGAACACCGGGGAGCTGTTTTTT.

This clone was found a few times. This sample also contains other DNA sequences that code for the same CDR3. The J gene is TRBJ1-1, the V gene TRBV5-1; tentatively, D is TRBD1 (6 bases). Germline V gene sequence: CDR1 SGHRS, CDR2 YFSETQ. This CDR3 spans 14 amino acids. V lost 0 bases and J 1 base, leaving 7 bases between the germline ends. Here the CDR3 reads CASSLGRGNTEAFF. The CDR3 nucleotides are TGCGCCAGCAGCTTGGGCAGGGGGAACACTGAAGCTTTCTTT. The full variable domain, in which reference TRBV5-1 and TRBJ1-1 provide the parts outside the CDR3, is KAGVTQTPRYLIKTRGQQVTLSCSPISGHRSVSWYQQTPGQGLQFLFEYFSETQRNKGNFPGRFSGRQFSNSRSEMNVSTLELGDSALYLCASSLGRGNTEAFFGQGTRLTVV.

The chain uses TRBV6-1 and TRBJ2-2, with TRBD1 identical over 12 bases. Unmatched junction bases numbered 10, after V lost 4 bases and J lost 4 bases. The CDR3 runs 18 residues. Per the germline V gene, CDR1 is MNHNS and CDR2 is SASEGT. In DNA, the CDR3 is TGTGCCAGCAGTGGACCCGGGACAGGGGGCGCCGTCACCGGGGAGCTGTTTTTT. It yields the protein CASSGPGTGGAVTGELFF.

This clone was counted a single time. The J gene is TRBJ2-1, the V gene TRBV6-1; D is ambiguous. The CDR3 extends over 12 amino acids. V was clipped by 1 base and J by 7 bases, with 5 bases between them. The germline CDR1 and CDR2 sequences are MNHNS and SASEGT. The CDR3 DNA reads TGTGCCAGCAGTGAAGTACGAAATGAGCAGTTCTTC. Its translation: CASSEVRNEQFF.

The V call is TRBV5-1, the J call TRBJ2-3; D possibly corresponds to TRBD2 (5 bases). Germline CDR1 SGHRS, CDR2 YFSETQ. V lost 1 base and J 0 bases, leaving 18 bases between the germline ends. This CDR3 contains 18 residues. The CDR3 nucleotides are TGCGCCAGCAGCTTGTATGTGGGCGGACTTGCTAGCACAGATACGCAGTATTTT. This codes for CASSLYVGGLASTDTQYF.

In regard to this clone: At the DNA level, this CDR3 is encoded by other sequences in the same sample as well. The DNA of the CDR3 is TGCAGCGTCGGGGACAGCTACGAGCAGTACTTC. As protein: CSVGDSYEQYF. The chain links TRBV29-1 to TRBJ2-7; TRBD1 matches at 7 bases. The CDR3 covers 11 residues. The V gene end was trimmed by 6 bases and the J gene end by 3 bases; junction bases not matched to a gene: 2. Per the germline V gene, CDR1 is SQVTM and CDR2 is ANQGSEA.

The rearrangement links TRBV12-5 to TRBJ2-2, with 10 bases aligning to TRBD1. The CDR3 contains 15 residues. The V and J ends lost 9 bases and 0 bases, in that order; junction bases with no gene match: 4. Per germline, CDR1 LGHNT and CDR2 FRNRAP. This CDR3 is CASDGQGANTGELFF. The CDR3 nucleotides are TGTGCTAGCGACGGACAGGGGGCGAACACCGGGGAGCTGTTTTTT.

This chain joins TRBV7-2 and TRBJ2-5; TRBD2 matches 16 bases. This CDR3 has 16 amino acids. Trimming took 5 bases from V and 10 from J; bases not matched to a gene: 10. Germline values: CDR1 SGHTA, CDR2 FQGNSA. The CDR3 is CASSAAGTSGRGGQYF. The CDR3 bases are TGTGCCAGCAGCGCGGCCGGGACTAGCGGGAGGGGCGGCCAGTACTTC.